This T cell receptor (beta chain) was captured by sequencing in a study of cytomegalovirus exposure and HLA in healthy donors. Separate from the approximately 700-subject first cohort was the approximately 130-subject validation cohort, to which the donors belonged. General study findings and limits: 150 to 200 TCR beta chains were listed as cytomegalovirus-associated. Reported results showed that the classifier diagnosed cytomegalovirus status with high specificity and sensitivity. Many donors shared some public TCRs, even though most TCR sequences were rare.

Sequencing was performed with immunoSEQ multiplex PCR; in TCRdb, only in-frame clones are kept and a portion is missing. The data show 250,000 to 300,000 clones, with approximately 86% seen just once and 1% held by the top ten. CDR3 length: 13 residues. The ends lost 8 bases at V and 5 bases at J; junction bases unmatched: 4. Germline CDR1 MNHNY, CDR2 SVGAGI (reference sequence). On this clone itself: The antigen is unknown.

This sequence joins TRBV6-6 and TRBJ2-2; the match to TRBD1 covers 8 bases. Material: PBMCs. The clonotype originates from a woman younger than 30 in good health and CMV-seronegative. CDR3 nucleotide sequence: TGTGCCAGCTCGGACAGGGAGACCGGGGAGCTGTTTTTT. Amino acids: CASSDRETGELFF.